The present entry profiles one TCR beta chain with its context. The antigen remains undetermined. PCR was performed using 60 Vbeta and 13 Jbeta primers. Sequenced by immunoSEQ multiplex PCR; TCRdb stores in-frame clones only, minus some. Of 100,000 to 150,000 clones listed, approximately 80% are singletons. The sample belongs to a study of cytomegalovirus exposure and HLA in healthy donors. Study in general: Ancestry clustering placed more than 65% of a few hundred genotyped donors in the Caucasian-associated cluster. Overall study findings and caveats: Earlier analysis yielded a pattern in which most TCR beta V segments were productive about 87% or about 30% of the time. It was confirmed in vitro that a few of the CMV-associated chains were specific for CMV antigens.

Looked up from germline, CDR1 is MNHEY and CDR2 is SVGAGI. This CDR3 has 15 residues. Losses at the gene ends were 4 bases for V and 3 bases for J; bases not matched to a gene: 8. This clonotype was sampled from a man aged 25 to 40 in good health and CMV-seropositive. V is TRBV6-5 and J is TRBJ1-1, with TRBD1 matching 7 bases. Sequencing was done on a sample of PBMCs. The CDR3 DNA reads TGTGCCAGCAGTTTGACCGGGACAGCTTACACTGAAGCTTTCTTT. Its translation is CASSLTGTAYTEAFF.